This T cell receptor beta chain comes out of a study of OX40 agonist ivuxolimab in advanced cancers. In the study overall: Ivuxolimab, an antibody acting as an agonist of OX40 (CD134), was used to treat patients. Past anti-PD-1, anti-PD-L1 or anti-CTLA-4 therapy was accepted, and 40% had received some.

The study, taken as a whole, reports: Circulating CD4+ and CD8+ T cells showed clonal expansion by week 6 at 0.1 to 3.0 mg/kg.

Only in-frame clones appear in the TCRdb table, and some are missing; sequencing was by immunoSEQ multiplex PCR. Of approximately 60,000 clones listed, around 84% are singletons. Points on this clone: Its antigen is currently unknown.

This receptor was taken from an adult with an advanced solid tumor such as melanoma, head and neck, liver or kidney cancer. Here the sequenced sample was CD4+ or CD8+ T cells sorted from blood, taken in a trial of the OX40 agonist ivuxolimab.

Here the CDR3 DNA reads TGTGCCAGCAGCCTCGCCTGGGGAAACACTGAAGCTTTCTTT. Its protein product is CASSLAWGNTEAFF. This chain connects TRBV6-8 to TRBJ1-1, with D unresolved. V lost 6 bases and J lost 2, with 13 bases in between. CDR1 and CDR2 (germline): MNHGY, SAAAGT. CDR3 length: 14 residues.